The 5 T cell receptor beta chains given below trace back to one sample, sequenced in a study of blood T cells in healthy people across ages. A second roughly 7 to 12 cycle PCR used barcoded and J-beta primers. One entry per CDR3 protein results from TCRdb running MiXCR on the 5' RACE reads. Among some 700,000 distinct CDR3 sequences listed, roughly two fifths were seen once. The sample was blood. All receptors derive from a woman aged 60-75 years in good health.

The CDR3 sequence is CASSEGESTYEQYF. CDR3 nucleotides: TGTGCCAGCAGTGAGGGGGAGAGTACCTACGAGCAGTACTTC. This rearrangement joins TRBV25-1 to TRBJ2-7; tentatively, D is TRBD1 or TRBD2 (5 bases each). Per germline, CDR1 MGHDK and CDR2 SYGVNS. The V end lost 3 bases, the J end lost 2 bases, and 11 bases lay between the germline ends. CDR3 length: 14 residues.

The chain is built from TRBV7-9 and TRBJ1-6; 9 nucleotides match TRBD1. The CDR3 has 12 amino acids. V was clipped by 0 bases and J by 17 bases; unmatched bases: 2. Looked up from germline, CDR1 is SEHNR and CDR2 is FQNEAQ (reference sequence). CDR3 protein: CASSLAGQGFHF. CDR3 sequence (DNA): TGTGCCAGCAGCTTAGCTGGACAGGGGTTCCACTTT.

The V gene is TRBV10-3, the J gene TRBJ2-3; 7 nucleotides match TRBD1. Germline assignment: CDR1 ENHRY and CDR2 SYGVKD. V was pared by 6 bases and J by 3 bases, with 3 bases of the junction left unmatched. The CDR3 extends over 13 amino acids. The CDR3 coding sequence is TGTGCCATCAGCTACAGGGGAACAGATACGCAGTATTTT. It encodes CAISYRGTDTQYF.

The chain uses TRBV20-1 and TRBJ1-1, with D tentatively TRBD1 (5 bases). CDR1 and CDR2 from the germline V gene are DFQATT and SNEGSKA (reference sequence). This CDR3 has 10 residues. V lost 5 bases and J 7 bases, leaving 8 bases between the germline ends. This chain's CDR3 is CSAARVEAFF. Written as DNA, the CDR3 is TGCAGTGCTGCCAGGGTTGAAGCTTTCTTT.

The rearrangement uses TRBV20-1 and TRBJ2-1; 9 positions agree with TRBD2. Looked up from germline, CDR1 is DFQATT and CDR2 is SNEGSKA (reference sequence). The CDR3 contains 18 residues. V shed 3 bases, J shed 0 bases, and the junction held 12 bases outside the gene matches. Written as DNA, the CDR3 is TGCAGTGCTAGGTCGGGACTAGCTTCCGATGGCTCCTACAATGAGCAGTTCTTC. It codes for CSARSGLASDGSYNEQFF.